The 14 T cell receptor beta chains listed next were all sequenced from one sample in a study of neoadjuvant anti-PD-1 for oral cavity cancer. Measured with immunoSEQ multiplex PCR; TCRdb has only the in-frame clones, and not every one. The sample records a few thousand clones, around half being singletons. Described time point: after neoadjuvant nivolumab, at surgical resection. The material was tumor tissue, obtained after nivolumab (anti-PD-1) treatment. The receptor source for this set is a person between 35 and 79 years old with oral cavity squamous cell carcinoma.

V and J are TRBV13 and TRBJ2-2; D assignment may be TRBD1 or TRBD2 (5 bases each). V dropped 1 base and J dropped 0 bases, with 12 bases sitting between them. From germline, CDR1 is PRHDT and CDR2 FYEKMQ (reference sequence). This CDR3 is 17 amino acids long. The CDR3 here is CASSLALGTANTGELFF. The CDR3 region has the DNA TGTGCCAGCAGCTTAGCCCTGGGGACGGCGAACACCGGGGAGCTGTTTTTT.

This clone showed up just once. The chain combines TRBV6-1 with TRBJ2-5; 9 nucleotides match TRBD1. This CDR3 contains 14 residues. The germline V gene encodes CDR1 MNHNS and CDR2 SASEGT. V was clipped by 6 bases and J by 7 bases; unmatched bases: 9. Here the CDR3 reads CASSSGTGLGTQYF. DNA of the CDR3: TGTGCCAGCAGCTCCGGGACAGGGCTTGGGACCCAGTACTTC.

This rearrangement joins TRBV20-1 to TRBJ1-2; D not resolved. The germline V and J ends were trimmed by 3 bases and 7 bases, with 9 bases remaining between them. There are 11 residues in the CDR3. CDR1 and CDR2 from the germline V gene are DFQATT and SNEGSKA (reference sequence). CDR3 amino acids: CSAREPRGYTF. CDR3 nucleotide sequence: TGCAGTGCTAGGGAGCCCCGTGGCTACACCTTC.

J is TRBJ2-3 and V is TRBV5-1; 8 positions match TRBD1. CDR1 SGHRS and CDR2 YFSETQ come from the germline V gene. The CDR3 runs 14 residues. With V trimmed by 4 bases and J by 5 bases, 6 bases remained unmatched. CDR3 amino acids: CASSPGGAGDTQYF. The CDR3 bases are TGCGCCAGCAGCCCAGGGGGCGCAGGAGATACGCAGTATTTT.

The chain combines TRBV6-1 with TRBJ2-7; a weak D match, TRBD2 (5 bases). V lost 1 base, J lost 0 bases, and 19 bases lay in between. CDR1 MNHNS and CDR2 SASEGT come from the germline V gene. The CDR3 loop spans 18 amino acids. The CDR3: CASSEGSGKGRSSYEQYF. As DNA, the CDR3 is TGTGCCAGCAGTGAAGGGAGCGGAAAGGGAAGGAGCTCCTACGAGCAGTACTTC.

The chain carries TRBV18 and TRBJ2-1; the match to TRBD2 covers 8 bases. The junction had 14 bases not matched to a gene; V was cut back by 2 bases and J by 2 bases. The CDR3 runs 19 residues. Per germline, CDR1 KGHSH and CDR2 LQKENI. CDR3: CASSPVAGRVLRAYNEQFF. The CDR3 DNA reads as TGTGCCAGCTCACCAGTAGCGGGGCGGGTCCTTAGAGCCTACAATGAGCAGTTCTTC.

The genes are TRBV29-1 and TRBJ2-5; 10 nucleotides align to TRBD2. The CDR3 length is 14 residues. The junction had 5 bases not matched to a gene; V was cut back by 4 bases and J by 3 bases. Germline CDR1 and CDR2: SQVTM and ANQGSEA. The CDR3 loop reads CSVGVTSGKETQYF. CDR3 in DNA: TGCAGCGTTGGAGTTACTAGCGGGAAAGAGACCCAGTACTTC. The full variable domain, with the rest looked up from reference TRBV29-1 and TRBJ2-5, is SAVISQKPSRDICQRGTSLTIQCQVDSQVTMMFWYRQQPGQSLTLIATANQGSEATYESGFVIDKFPISRPNLTFSTLTVSNMSPEDSSIYLCSVGVTSGKETQYFGPGTRLLVL.

This clone showed up just once. The chain combines TRBV5-4 with TRBJ1-2, with TRBD1 matching over 7 bases. The CDR3 consists of 13 residues. Germline assignment: CDR1 SGHNT and CDR2 YYREEE (reference sequence). The J segment lost 8 bases and the V segment lost 4 bases, leaving 8 bases of the junction unmatched. The DNA for the CDR3 is TGTGCCAGCAGCCAAGGAGACAGGGTAGGCTACACCTTC. It is translated as CASSQGDRVGYTF.

This clone was recorded a few times. The V and J genes are TRBV18 and TRBJ1-5, with a weak D call TRBD1 (5 bases). CDR3 length: 16 amino acids. Trimming removed 0 bases at V and 5 bases at J, with 14 bases between. In germline, CDR1 is KGHSH, CDR2 LQKENI. This CDR3 is CASSPPSGGLYQPQHF. The DNA of the CDR3 is TGTGCCAGCTCACCACCGTCCGGGGGACTATATCAGCCCCAGCATTTT.

The rearrangement joins TRBV18 to TRBJ2-2, with D perhaps matching TRBD1 (6 bases). The CDR3 spans 15 residues. The germline V and J ends were trimmed by 3 bases and 4 bases, with 12 bases remaining between them. Per the germline V gene, CDR1 is KGHSH and CDR2 is LQKENI. CDR3 DNA sequence: TGTGCCAGCTCACCGGCAGGGGCCTTCACCGGGGAGCTGTTTTTT. The encoded protein is CASSPAGAFTGELFF.

This clone was counted between two and nine times. The chain uses TRBV2 and TRBJ1-2, with D possibly being TRBD1 (5 bases). V was trimmed by 7 bases and J by 4 bases, leaving 13 bases between them. The CDR3 is 13 amino acids. Per germline, CDR1 SNHLY and CDR2 FYNNEI. CDR3 DNA: TGTGCCAGCACTGGGGCTTATAGCTATGGCTACACCTTC. Translation gives CASTGAYSYGYTF. Full variable domain (outside the CDR3, taken from reference TRBV2 and TRBJ1-2): EPEVTQTPSHQVTQMGQEVILRCVPISNHLYFYWYRQILGQKVEFLVSFYNNEISEKSEIFDDQFSVERPDGSNFTLKIRSTKLEDSAMYFCASTGAYSYGYTFGSGTRLTVV.

The J gene is TRBJ1-1, the V gene TRBV5-4; D remains unclear. Germline loops: CDR1 SGHNT, CDR2 YYREEE (reference sequence). V shed 4 bases and J shed 1 base, with 14 bases lying between them. This CDR3 is 15 amino acids long. CDR3 DNA sequence: TGTGCCAGCAGCCGCCCGGGCAGGACGAACACTGAAGCTTTCTTT. Encoded protein: CASSRPGRTNTEAFF.

This chain links TRBV27 with TRBJ1-6; no reliable D call. The germline CDR1 and CDR2 sequences are MNHEY and SMNVEV (reference sequence). Trimming left V 3 bases short and J 0 bases short, with 9 bases between. The CDR3 totals 16 residues. CDR3 sequence: CASSFGLSSYNSPLHF. The CDR3 DNA sequence: TGTGCCAGCAGTTTCGGGCTTAGCTCCTATAATTCACCCCTCCACTTT.

This clone was detected only a few times. The chain carries TRBV9 and TRBJ1-1, with TRBD1 identical over 8 bases. The V gene's germline CDR1 is SGDLS and CDR2 YYNGEE. The CDR3 contains 16 residues. Trimming at V came to 3 bases and at J to 2 bases, leaving 9 bases not matched to a gene. CDR3 protein: CASSAWTGWANTEAFF. The DNA of the CDR3 is TGTGCCAGCAGCGCCTGGACAGGGTGGGCTAACACTGAAGCTTTCTTT.